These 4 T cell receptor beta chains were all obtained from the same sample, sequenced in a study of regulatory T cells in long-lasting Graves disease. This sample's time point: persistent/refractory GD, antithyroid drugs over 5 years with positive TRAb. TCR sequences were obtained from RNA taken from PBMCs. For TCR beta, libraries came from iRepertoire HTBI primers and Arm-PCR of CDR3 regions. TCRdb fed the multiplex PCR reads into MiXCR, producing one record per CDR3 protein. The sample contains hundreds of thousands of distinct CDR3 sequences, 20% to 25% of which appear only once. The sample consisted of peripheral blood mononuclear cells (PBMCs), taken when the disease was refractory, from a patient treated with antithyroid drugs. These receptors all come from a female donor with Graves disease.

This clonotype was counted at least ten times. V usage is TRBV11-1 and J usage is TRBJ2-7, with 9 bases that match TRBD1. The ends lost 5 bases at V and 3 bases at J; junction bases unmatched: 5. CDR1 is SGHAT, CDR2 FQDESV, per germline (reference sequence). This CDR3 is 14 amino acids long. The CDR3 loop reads CASSPTGGRYEQYF. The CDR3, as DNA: TGTGCCAGCAGCCCGACAGGGGGTCGCTACGAGCAGTACTTC. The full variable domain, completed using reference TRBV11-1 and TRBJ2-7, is EAEVAQSPRYKITEKSQAVAFWCDPISGHATLYWYRQILGQGPELLVQFQDESVVDDSQLPKDRFSAERLKGVDSTLKIQPAELGDSAMYLCASSPTGGRYEQYFGPGTRLTVT.

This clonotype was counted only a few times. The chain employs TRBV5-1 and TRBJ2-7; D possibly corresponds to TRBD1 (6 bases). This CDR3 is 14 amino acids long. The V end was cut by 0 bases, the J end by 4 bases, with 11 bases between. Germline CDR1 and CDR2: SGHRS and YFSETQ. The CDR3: CASSLEAGVYEQYF. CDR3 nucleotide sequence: TGCGCCAGCAGCTTGGAGGCAGGGGTGTACGAGCAGTACTTC. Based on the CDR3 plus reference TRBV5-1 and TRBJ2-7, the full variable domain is KAGVTQTPRYLIKTRGQQVTLSCSPISGHRSVSWYQQTPGQGLQFLFEYFSETQRNKGNFPGRFSGRQFSNSRSEMNVSTLELGDSALYLCASSLEAGVYEQYFGPGTRLTVT.

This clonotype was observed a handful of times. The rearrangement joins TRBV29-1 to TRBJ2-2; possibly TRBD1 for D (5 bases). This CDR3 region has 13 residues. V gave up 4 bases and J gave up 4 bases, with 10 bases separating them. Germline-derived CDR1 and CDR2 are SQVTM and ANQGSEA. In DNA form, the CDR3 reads TGCAGCGTTGGGGTAGGGGCCACCGGGGAGCTGTTTTTT. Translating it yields CSVGVGATGELFF.

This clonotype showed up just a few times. This CDR3 is CAIGGAAKNIQYF. The CDR3, as DNA: TGTGCCATCGGAGGGGCGGCCAAAAACATTCAGTACTTC. The chain links TRBV10-3 to TRBJ2-4, with a possible D match to TRBD2 (6 bases). The germline V gene encodes CDR1 ENHRY and CDR2 SYGVKD. The CDR3 is made up of 13 amino acids. V dropped 8 bases and J dropped 1 base, with 9 bases sitting between them.